These 26 T cell receptor beta chains share one sample of origin, sequenced in a study of T cell repertoires in cytomegalovirus infection. These receptors are not linked to any known antigen. TCRdb recomputed calls from the reads with MiXCR, one row per CDR3 protein. The data contain about 830,000 distinct CDR3 sequences, 30% to 35% of them singletons. The source was cultured CD8+ T cells from PBMCs, collected from culture after CMV antigen stimulation. The receptors stem from a human donor in good health (CMV status not recorded). Some clones in this sample may be carry-over from other donors' samples.

The CDR3 DNA is TGTGCCAGCAGGGACAGGTGGGAGCAGTACGTC. It codes for CASRDRWEQYV. The V and J genes are TRBV6-2 or TRBV6-3 and TRBJ2-7, with 7 bases that match TRBD1. J lost 7 bases, V lost 6 bases, and 3 bases had no gene match. The CDR3 length is 11 residues. The germline V gene has CDR1 MNHEY and CDR2 SVGEGT.

This clonotype was seen a few times. This chain connects TRBV10-2 to TRBJ2-1; 8 bases align to TRBD1. V shed 0 bases and J 9 bases; nucleotides not matched to a gene: 4. The CDR3 totals 14 residues. The germline CDR1 and CDR2 sequences are WSHSY and SAAADI. CDR3 DNA: TGCGCCAGCAGTGAGTCGCCAGGGGGCAGTGAGCAGTTCTTC. Amino acid sequence: CASSESPGGSEQFF.

This clonotype occurred a few times. The genes are TRBV19 and TRBJ2-1; 13 bases fit TRBD2. Germline V lookup: CDR1 LNHDA, CDR2 SQIVND (reference sequence). Germline trimming cut 5 bases from V and 0 bases from J; bases unmatched to any gene: 7. This CDR3 region has 18 residues. The DNA of the CDR3 is TGTGCCAGTAGTGGGCGACTAGCGGGGGGCCGCTCCTACAATGAGCAGTTCTTC. Encoded protein: CASSGRLAGGRSYNEQFF.

This clonotype was picked up a small number of times. This chain connects TRBV10-3 to TRBJ2-7; the D is unclear. Germline CDR1 and CDR2: ENHRY and SYGVKD. The CDR3 runs 13 residues. Trimming removed 0 bases at V and 4 bases at J, with 7 bases between. The DNA for the CDR3 is TGTGCCATCAGTGAGTCGAACCCGTACGAGCAGTACGTC. It encodes CAISESNPYEQYV.

The chain joins TRBV7-6 to TRBJ2-6; D possibly corresponds to TRBD2 (5 bases). With 5 bases removed from V and 0 bases from J, the gap between germline ends came to 14 bases. In germline, CDR1 is SGHVS, CDR2 FNYEAQ. This CDR3 region has 17 residues. The CDR3 protein is CASSRAGARSGANVLTF. CDR3 sequence (DNA): TGTGCCAGCAGCAGGGCGGGTGCCCGCTCTGGGGCCAACGTCCTGACTTTC.

This clonotype was counted only a few times. This chain connects TRBV12-3 or TRBV12-4 to TRBJ2-2; D perhaps matches TRBD2 (6 bases). This CDR3 is built from 17 residues. V was shortened by 4 bases and J by 1 base, with 16 bases between the two germline ends. This chain's CDR3 is CASSSTGLAKNTGELFF. Written as DNA, the CDR3 is TGTGCCAGCAGTTCCACGGGACTTGCAAAGAACACCGGGGAGCTGTTTTTT.

This clonotype was observed many times. DNA for the CDR3: TGTGCCAGCACCCCAGGGGGGCGAGAGACCCAGTACTTC. This encodes CASTPGGRETQYF. The chain uses TRBV7-9 and TRBJ2-5; the D gene is possibly TRBD1 (7 bases). The CDR3 sequence is 13 residues long. From germline, CDR1 is SEHNR and CDR2 FQNEAQ (reference sequence). Trimming removed 7 bases at V and 4 bases at J, with 13 bases between. The entire variable domain, with the rest obtained from reference TRBV7-9 and TRBJ2-5, is as follows: DTGVSQNPRHKITKRGQNVTFRCDPISEHNRLYWYRQTLGQGPEFLTYFQNEAQLEKSRLLSDRFSAERPKGSFSTLEIQRTEQGDSAMYLCASTPGGRETQYFGPGTRLLVL.

The genes are TRBV29-1 and TRBJ2-1; the D is unclear. This CDR3 spans 16 amino acids. Germline V gene lookup returns CDR1 SQVTM and CDR2 ANQGSEA. The V end was cut by 1 base, the J end by 0 bases, with 13 bases between. This chain's CDR3 is CSVEGSTVGSYNEQFF. The DNA for the CDR3 is TGCAGCGTTGAAGGATCAACAGTGGGCTCCTACAATGAGCAGTTCTTC.

At least ten counts were recorded for this clonotype. This chain joins TRBV9 and TRBJ2-1; 7 nucleotides agree with TRBD1. The CDR3 totals 15 residues. The V segment lost 4 bases and the J segment 7 bases; nucleotides outside the gene matches: 11. Germline CDR1 is SGDLS and CDR2 is YYNGEE. The CDR3 nucleotides are TGTGCCAGCAGCCCAAATTCGGCAGGGGGTAATGAGCAGTTCTTC. Translation: CASSPNSAGGNEQFF.

The chain has TRBV5-3 and TRBJ1-1; 7 bases fit TRBD1. TRBV5-3 belongs to the ORF category, with a function that is uncertain. The CDR3 runs 16 residues. The V gene end was trimmed by 8 bases and the J gene end by 1 base; junction bases not matched to a gene: 14. The CDR3 spells CASSLTTGLRNTEAFF. The DNA of the CDR3 is TGTGCCAGCAGCCTAACGACAGGGTTGAGGAACACTGAAGCTTTCTTT.

In its sample, this clonotype was seen a few times. The chain links TRBV2 to TRBJ1-1; tentative D call: TRBD1 (5 bases). Trimming left V 5 bases short and J 0 bases short, with 22 bases between. CDR3 length: 18 residues. Per the germline V gene, CDR1 is SNHLY and CDR2 is FYNNEI. This CDR3 reads CASSTGVPGGIMNTEAFF. CDR3 sequence (DNA): TGTGCCAGCAGTACGGGTGTCCCCGGGGGGATAATGAACACTGAAGCTTTCTTT.

In this sample, this clonotype turned up many times. The chain uses TRBV10-3 and TRBJ2-1; 16 bases are a match to TRBD2. Germline V lookup: CDR1 ENHRY, CDR2 SYGVKD. This CDR3 region has 17 residues. Unmatched junction bases numbered 5, after V lost 2 bases and J lost 7 bases. CDR3 coding DNA: TGTGCCATCAGTGAGACCCCGGGACTAGCGGGAGGGAATGAGCAGTTCTTC. Protein product: CAISETPGLAGGNEQFF.

This chain connects TRBV7-9 to TRBJ1-3; no definite D call. Germline-derived CDR1 and CDR2 are SEHNR and FQNEAQ (reference sequence). CDR3 size: 13 residues. V lost 6 bases, J lost 7 bases, and 13 bases lay in between. The CDR3 nucleotides are TGTGCCAGCAGGGCACCTAATGGGAACACCATATATTTT. It encodes CASRAPNGNTIYF.

Comment on this clonotype: This may be a read error, as it is one base from a much larger clone. The rearrangement uses TRBV7-2 and TRBJ2-5; D not certain. CDR1 is SGHTA, CDR2 FQGNSA, per germline. The CDR3 loop spans 16 amino acids. The CDR3 nucleotides read TGTGCCGGCAGCTTAGCTGGGCTAGTGGCCCAAGAGACCCAGTACTTC. Its protein product is CAGSLAGLVAQETQYF.

In its sample, this clonotype was seen a few times. The V call is TRBV28, the J call TRBJ2-7; D may be TRBD2 (6 bases). Deletions cut 4 bases from V and 3 bases from J, with 10 bases between. CDR1 and CDR2 (germline): MDHEN, SYDVKM. CDR3 length: 13 residues. CDR3 region: CASSSGGNYEQYV. The CDR3 DNA reads TGTGCCAGCAGTTCCGGGGGTAACTACGAGCAGTACGTC.

Only a few counts were recorded for this clonotype. The chain couples TRBV2 to TRBJ2-1, with 7 nucleotides matching TRBD2. V lost 4 bases, J lost 5 bases, and 5 bases stayed unmatched. Per germline, CDR1 SNHLY and CDR2 FYNNEI. The CDR3 covers 14 residues. CDR3 nucleotide sequence: TGTGCCAGCAGTGGGGGGGGTTCGGACAATGAGCAGTTCTTC. Amino acid sequence: CASSGGGSDNEQFF.

The chain carries TRBV7-2 and TRBJ2-5; weak D call: TRBD2 (6 bases). Germline CDR1 is SGHTA and CDR2 is FQGNSA. V was pared by 0 bases and J by 5 bases, with 13 bases between. The CDR3 totals 15 residues. CDR3 amino acids: CASSLADGRGETQYF. The CDR3 region has the DNA TGTGCCAGCAGCTTAGCTGACGGGAGAGGGGAGACCCAGTACTTC.

This rearrangement joins TRBV5-5 to TRBJ1-5; D not resolved. The germline V gene encodes CDR1 SGHKS and CDR2 YYEKEE (reference sequence). The CDR3 covers 14 residues. V lost 0 bases and J lost 10, with 14 bases in between. CDR3 region: CASSLVVGFVPQHF. The DNA of the CDR3 is TGTGCCAGCAGCTTGGTAGTCGGTTTTGTACCCCAGCATTTT.

This chain connects TRBV7-4 to TRBJ1-5; D gene unclear. The CDR3 is made up of 16 amino acids. Trimming took 1 base from V and 7 from J, leaving 17 bases between them. The germline CDR1 and CDR2 sequences are SGHVT and SQSDAQ. CDR3 nucleotide sequence: TGTGCCAGCAGCTTAGGTGGGGTTTCGGAAGGGCAGCCCCAGCATTTT. This sequence encodes CASSLGGVSEGQPQHF.

A word on this clonotype: A read error may account for a junction end that differs from germline. The chain employs TRBV9 and TRBJ2-3, with D perhaps assigned TRBD1 or TRBD2 (6 bases each). CDR3 length: 15 amino acids. Germline values: CDR1 SGDLS, CDR2 YYNGEE. As DNA, the CDR3 is TGTTCCAGCAGCGTAAGGGGGGCCTTTCCAGATACGCAGTATTTT. Its protein product is CSSSVRGAFPDTQYF. Looking up the rest from reference TRBV9 and TRBJ2-3 gives the full variable domain: DSGVTQTPKHLITATGQRVTLRCSPRSGDLSVYWYQQSLDQGLQFLIQYYNGEERAKGNILERFSAQQFPDLHSELNLSSLELGDSALYFCSSSVRGAFPDTQYFGPGTRLTVL.

This clonotype was counted ten times or more. Here the CDR3 reads CASTDGGQGLSGNTIYF. The CDR3 DNA reads TGTGCCAGCACCGACGGGGGACAGGGACTCTCTGGAAACACCATATATTTT. The chain carries TRBV12-3 or TRBV12-4 and TRBJ1-3, with 9 bases that match TRBD1. V lost 7 bases and J lost 0; bases outside the gene matches: 10. This CDR3 comprises 17 residues.

V gene TRBV10-1 combines with J gene TRBJ1-1; no reliable D call. CDR3 length equals 13 residues. Trimming took off 2 bases at V and 1 base at J, with 5 bases between the two ends. Germline CDR1 reads WNHNN; CDR2 reads SYGVQD (reference sequence). The CDR3 nucleotides are TGCGCCAGCAGTGAGCATCCGAACACTGAAGCTTTCTTT. This translates into CASSEHPNTEAFF.

V usage is TRBV27 and J usage is TRBJ1-2; 8 nucleotides match TRBD1. From germline, CDR1 is MNHEY and CDR2 SMNVEV (reference sequence). The CDR3 sequence is 13 residues long. The V gene end was trimmed by 7 bases and the J gene end by 5 bases; junction bases not matched to a gene: 6. The chain's CDR3 is CASKKGTGYGYTF. The CDR3 region has the DNA TGTGCCAGCAAAAAGGGGACAGGATATGGCTACACCTTC.

This clonotype occurred many times. V gene TRBV12-3 or TRBV12-4 combines with J gene TRBJ2-5, with 9 bases matching TRBD2. The V gene end was trimmed by 3 bases and the J gene end by 5 bases; junction bases not matched to a gene: 1. This CDR3 region has 13 residues. The CDR3 nucleotides read TGTGCCAGCAGTTTTCTAGCGGGGGAGACCCAGTACTTC. It codes for CASSFLAGETQYF.

This chain joins TRBV13 and TRBJ1-2; 12 bases are a match to TRBD1. In germline, CDR1 is PRHDT, CDR2 FYEKMQ (reference sequence). There are 17 residues in the CDR3. The J segment lost 2 bases and the V segment lost 2 bases, leaving 6 bases of the junction unmatched. The CDR3 bases are TGTGCCAGCAGCTTAAGGGGACAGGGGGCTTCAAACTATGGCTACACCTTC. Encoded protein: CASSLRGQGASNYGYTF. Complete variable domain (other parts from reference TRBV13 and TRBJ1-2): AAGVIQSPRHLIKEKRETATLKCYPIPRHDTVYWYQQGPGQDPQFLISFYEKMQSDKGSIPDRFSAQQFSDYHSELNMSSLELGDSALYFCASSLRGQGASNYGYTFGSGTRLTVV.

The rearrangement joins TRBV24-1 to TRBJ1-5; D is uncertain. V lost 4 bases to trimming and J lost 10 bases, with 16 bases between them. This CDR3 has 14 amino acids. CDR1 and CDR2 (germline): KGHDR, SFDVKD. CDR3 in amino acids: CATSEVRRRYPQHF. The CDR3, as DNA: TGTGCCACCAGTGAGGTACGGAGACGCTACCCCCAGCATTTT.